This T cell receptor beta chain was captured in a study of blood T cell repertoires in COVID-19. Looking at the study overall: PBMCs, B-cell-depleted T cells, or T cells were the source of the cDNA or gDNA that made up the material.

The CDR3 covers 13 residues. V dropped 0 bases and J dropped 7 bases, with 9 bases sitting between them. Germline V gives CDR1 ENHRY, CDR2 SYGVKD. Libraries were prepared by immunoSEQ multiplex PCR; TCRdb keeps only in-frame clonotypes and omits some of them. This table has about 89,000 clones, approximately 89% appearing once. The receptor's source is a man aged 55-75 years with acute or convalescent COVID-19. The J gene is TRBJ1-2, the V gene TRBV10-3; unclear D gene. Sample: peripheral blood. The CDR3 sequence is CAISESIWAGYTF. The CDR3 DNA sequence: TGTGCCATCAGTGAGTCGATTTGGGCTGGCTACACCTTC.